The 18 T cell receptor beta chains presented below share a single source sample, sequenced in a study of T cell responses to AZD1222 COVID-19 vaccine. Method: immunoSEQ multiplex PCR; TCRdb's copy keeps in-frame clones and lacks some. Among 130,000 or so clones listed, roughly 93% were seen once. The source was peripheral blood, collected on day 0 of AZD1222 vaccination. These receptors were obtained from an adult in good health.

This sequence joins TRBV18 and TRBJ1-1; 7 bases agree with TRBD1. Trimming removed 3 bases from V and 11 bases from J; junction bases left unmatched: 12. Germline assignment: CDR1 KGHSH and CDR2 LQKENI. The CDR3 is made up of 14 amino acids. CDR3 sequence: CASSPVGVQGRAFF. The DNA of the CDR3 is TGTGCCAGCTCACCCGTTGGGGTACAGGGGAGGGCTTTCTTT.

The CDR3 DNA follows: TGTGCCAGCAGCCGACAAACAGGCGACTCTGGAAACACCATATATTTT. Amino acids: CASSRQTGDSGNTIYF. The chain joins TRBV3-1 (or the pseudogene TRBV3-2) to TRBJ1-3, with a possible D match to TRBD1 (5 bases). CDR1 is LGHDT, CDR2 YNNKEL, per germline (reference sequence). V was clipped by 4 bases and J by 0 bases, with 13 bases between them. The CDR3 is 16 amino acids.

This clone appeared once. V usage is TRBV7-9 and J usage is TRBJ2-6; TRBD1 aligns across 7 bases. This CDR3 is 19 amino acids long. Germline V gives CDR1 SEHNR, CDR2 FQNEAQ (reference sequence). V shed 5 bases and J 2 bases; nucleotides not matched to a gene: 15. CDR3 in amino acids: CASSGQTGQKVAGANVLTF. The CDR3 coding sequence is TGTGCCAGCAGCGGGCAGACAGGGCAAAAGGTAGCTGGGGCCAACGTCCTGACTTTC.

V is TRBV2 and J is TRBJ2-3; maybe TRBD2 (5 bases). Germline V gives CDR1 SNHLY, CDR2 FYNNEI. The CDR3 sequence is 14 residues long. V was shortened by 6 bases and J by 3 bases, with 13 bases between the two germline ends. CDR3 DNA sequence: TGTGCCAGCAGGGGTACCACGGGGACAGATACGCAGTATTTT. Its translation: CASRGTTGTDTQYF.

The rearrangement links TRBV7-7 to TRBJ2-7; no firm D call. Germline V gene data show CDR1 as SSHAT and CDR2 as FNYEAQ (reference sequence). V shed 5 bases and J shed 7 bases, with 15 bases lying between them. The CDR3 is made up of 13 amino acids. CDR3 residues: CASSQGLEGEQYF. The CDR3 DNA follows: TGTGCCAGCAGCCAAGGGCTTGAAGGGGAGCAGTACTTC.

V gene TRBV27 combines with J gene TRBJ1-4, with D uncertain. The germline V gene encodes CDR1 MNHEY and CDR2 SMNVEV (reference sequence). This CDR3 has 14 residues. V dropped 5 bases and J dropped 0 bases, with 7 bases sitting between them. CDR3 region: CASSGLATNEKLFF. CDR3 nucleotides: TGTGCCAGCAGTGGGTTGGCAACTAATGAAAAACTGTTTTTT.

V gene TRBV10-3 combines with J gene TRBJ1-2; D remains unclear. The germline CDR1 and CDR2 sequences are ENHRY and SYGVKD. V was pared by 5 bases and J by 6 bases, with 16 bases between. This CDR3 has 14 residues. CDR3 nucleotide sequence: TGTGCCATCAGTTCCCAAGGGCAGGTACATGGCTACACCTTC. Translated: CAISSQGQVHGYTF.

The chain recombines TRBV28 with TRBJ2-5; D may correspond to TRBD1 or TRBD2 (5 bases each). V was shortened by 6 bases and J by 5 bases, with 28 bases between the two germline ends. This CDR3 spans 18 amino acids. Germline CDR1 reads MDHEN; CDR2 reads SYDVKM. In DNA form, the CDR3 reads TGTGCCAGCAGCGTCGTCACTACAGGAGGAACCTTCTCCGAGACCCAGTACTTC. Its translation is CASSVVTTGGTFSETQYF.

The V call is TRBV5-4, the J call TRBJ2-1, with TRBD2 matching over 16 bases. This CDR3 contains 16 residues. The germline CDR1 and CDR2 sequences are SGHNT and YYREEE (reference sequence). J gave up 9 bases and V 4 bases, and 7 bases lay outside the gene matches. The CDR3 protein is CASSPVGLAGGREQFF. The CDR3 coding sequence is TGTGCCAGCAGCCCCGTGGGACTAGCGGGAGGGCGTGAGCAGTTCTTC.

The V gene is TRBV3-1 (or the pseudogene TRBV3-2), the J gene TRBJ2-7; 8 nucleotides agree with TRBD1. J gave up 3 bases and V 4 bases, and 2 bases lay outside the gene matches. Germline values: CDR1 LGHDT, CDR2 YNNKEL (reference sequence). The CDR3 length is 13 residues. CDR3 sequence: CASSRGQGYEQYF. The CDR3 region has the DNA TGTGCCAGCAGCCGAGGACAGGGCTACGAGCAGTACTTC.

This sequence joins TRBV28 and TRBJ1-1; the D gene is possibly TRBD1 (5 bases). V shed 3 bases and J shed 3 bases, with 8 bases lying between them. This CDR3 is 13 amino acids long. The germline V gene encodes CDR1 MDHEN and CDR2 SYDVKM. The CDR3 spells CASSFQGDTEAFF. For the CDR3, the DNA is TGTGCCAGCAGTTTTCAGGGCGACACTGAAGCTTTCTTT.

V and J are TRBV27 and TRBJ2-6; D gene ambiguous. Germline CDR1 and CDR2: MNHEY and SMNVEV (reference sequence). The CDR3 sequence is 15 residues long. V lost 5 bases and J lost 4, with 12 bases in between. The CDR3 nucleotides read TGTGCCAGCAGTCCCCAAGGGCGAGGGGCCAACGTCCTGACTTTC. Amino acid sequence: CASSPQGRGANVLTF.

The chain joins TRBV7-9 to TRBJ2-1; no clear D. The length of the CDR3 is 12 residues. CDR1 is SEHNR, CDR2 FQNEAQ, per germline (reference sequence). V lost 6 bases and J lost 8, with 11 bases in between. CDR3 protein: CASRNEAHEQFF. CDR3 nucleotide sequence: TGTGCCAGCAGGAACGAAGCTCATGAGCAGTTCTTC.

This clone was observed a single time. The rearrangement uses TRBV30 and TRBJ1-2, with D possibly being TRBD1 (5 bases). This CDR3 comprises 13 residues. V dropped 1 base and J dropped 2 bases, with 8 bases sitting between them. Per germline, CDR1 GTSNPN and CDR2 SVGIG (reference sequence). DNA of the CDR3: TGTGCCTGGAGTGCGACAGAAAACTATGGCTACACCTTC. Amino acid sequence: CAWSATENYGYTF.

The chain combines TRBV25-1 with TRBJ1-4; TRBD1 aligns across 8 bases. Trimming took 8 bases from V and 8 from J; bases not matched to a gene: 13. This CDR3 has 15 amino acids. From germline, CDR1 is MGHDK and CDR2 SYGVNS. As DNA, the CDR3 is TGTGCCAGCTCCCATAGGGCGGGACAGGCCGAAAAACTGTTTTTT. It yields the protein CASSHRAGQAEKLFF.

This rearrangement joins TRBV11-2 to TRBJ2-5; D not resolved. The germline gives CDR1 SGHAT, CDR2 FQNNGV. The V end lost 5 bases, the J end lost 2 bases, and 3 bases lay between the germline ends. The CDR3 runs to 11 residues. The CDR3 region has the DNA TGTGCCAGCAGCGCACAAGAGACCCAGTACTTC. It yields the protein CASSAQETQYF.

This chain connects TRBV5-1 to TRBJ1-2; D is unclear. Germline V gene lookup returns CDR1 SGHRS and CDR2 YFSETQ. V was trimmed by 3 bases and J by 2 bases, leaving 8 bases between them. This CDR3 is 13 amino acids long. CDR3 residues: CASSSQPNYGYTF. CDR3 in DNA: TGCGCCAGCAGCTCCCAGCCGAACTATGGCTACACCTTC.

V and J are TRBV4-1 and TRBJ1-2; 9 positions agree with TRBD1. CDR1 is MGHRA and CDR2 is YSYEKL in the germline V gene. The V segment lost 3 bases and the J segment 6 bases; nucleotides outside the gene matches: 8. The length of the CDR3 is 15 residues. As DNA, the CDR3 is TGCGCCAGCAGCCATGCCTTGGGACAGGGAGATGGCTACACCTTC. Translation: CASSHALGQGDGYTF.